This TCR beta chain was captured by sequencing in a study of a mutant IDH1 vaccine in newly diagnosed glioma. As regards this clone: Its antigen is not identified.

Time point meaning: week 5, during vaccination. Every vaccine dose comprised 300 ug of mutant IDH1 20-mer peptide plus topical imiquimod. New WHO grade 3 or 4 astrocytomas that were IDH1-mutant and ATRX-lost occurred in the donors. Method: immunoSEQ multiplex PCR; TCRdb's copy keeps in-frame clones and lacks some. The profile shows roughly 39,000 clones, 70% to 90% of them singletons. Trimming took 7 bases from V and 3 from J, leaving 13 bases between them. Germline V gives CDR1 MDHEN, CDR2 SYDVKM. The CDR3 loop spans 14 amino acids. Sequencing was performed on PBMCs, taken from a glioma patient whose treatment included an IDH1 peptide vaccine. The chain carries TRBV28 and TRBJ2-4; a possible D gene is TRBD2 (7 bases). This TCR came from a man aged 35 to 55 with glioma. The CDR3 protein is CASTLGGLKNIQYF. In DNA, the CDR3 is TGTGCCAGCACCCTCGGGGGGCTCAAAAACATTCAGTACTTC.